The 29 T cell receptor beta chains in this list originate from one sample, sequenced in a study of blood T cell repertoires in COVID-19. The protocol was immunoSEQ multiplex PCR, while the TCRdb copy is restricted to in-frame clones and leaves out a portion. The sample yields fewer than 110,000 clones, 75% to 95% seen once. The sample comprised peripheral blood. All receptors come from a young woman with acute or convalescent COVID-19.

The genes are TRBV27 and TRBJ1-1, with 7 bases that match TRBD1. CDR1 MNHEY and CDR2 SMNVEV come from the germline V gene (reference sequence). The CDR3 loop spans 16 amino acids. Trimming at V came to 6 bases and at J to 0 bases, leaving 10 bases not matched to a gene. This CDR3 reads CASRAGTASMNTEAFF. CDR3 in DNA: TGTGCCAGCAGAGCCGGGACAGCTTCAATGAACACTGAAGCTTTCTTT.

V gene TRBV28 combines with J gene TRBJ2-1, with D perhaps TRBD2 (6 bases). V dropped 2 bases and J dropped 10 bases, with 18 bases sitting between them. The CDR3 totals 15 residues. Germline lookup yields CDR1 MDHEN and CDR2 SYDVKM. The chain's CDR3 is CASSLPGSTMWEQFF. CDR3 DNA sequence: TGTGCCAGCAGTTTACCCGGGAGTACGATGTGGGAGCAGTTCTTC. The full variable domain, in which reference TRBV28 and TRBJ2-1 provide the parts outside the CDR3, is DVKVTQSSRYLVKRTGEKVFLECVQDMDHENMFWYRQDPGLGLRLIYFSYDVKMKEKGDIPEGYSVSREKKERFSLILESASTNQTSMYLCASSLPGSTMWEQFFGPGTRLTVL.

The chain carries TRBV10-1 and TRBJ1-5; D is possibly TRBD1 (6 bases). The V end was cut by 6 bases, the J end by 0 bases, with 15 bases between. CDR1 is WNHNN and CDR2 is SYGVQD in the germline V gene (reference sequence). This CDR3 contains 16 residues. DNA of the CDR3: TGCGCCAGCAGGACCCGGGACAAATATAGCAATCAGCCCCAGCATTTT. This gives the protein CASRTRDKYSNQPQHF.

The chain joins TRBV4-1 to TRBJ1-5; TRBD1 agrees at 7 bases. The CDR3 runs to 16 residues. Germline V gene data show CDR1 as MGHRA and CDR2 as YSYEKL. J lost 2 bases, V lost 4 bases, and 8 bases had no gene match. The chain's CDR3 is CASSPWGQRRNQPQHF. Here the CDR3 DNA reads TGCGCCAGCAGCCCTTGGGGACAGCGTCGCAATCAGCCCCAGCATTTT.

The gene calls are TRBV19 and TRBJ1-2, with TRBD1 matching over 8 bases. Germline trimming cut 6 bases from V and 7 bases from J; bases unmatched to any gene: 13. The CDR3 has 15 residues. Germline CDR1 and CDR2: LNHDA and SQIVND (reference sequence). CDR3 coding DNA: TGTGCCAGTAGGCTTGGTCTGACAGGGGAGAGTGGCTACACCTTC. The encoded protein is CASRLGLTGESGYTF.

This chain connects TRBV7-2 to TRBJ2-7; 8 bases fit TRBD1. CDR3 length equals 15 residues. Looked up from germline, CDR1 is SGHTA and CDR2 is FQGNSA. Losses at the gene ends were 1 base for V and 1 base for J; bases not matched to a gene: 3. The CDR3 here is CASSLEGTGSYEQYF. CDR3 sequence (DNA): TGTGCCAGCAGCTTAGAAGGGACAGGTTCCTACGAGCAGTACTTC.

This clone appeared once. J is TRBJ2-2 and V is TRBV7-6; possibly TRBD1 for D (6 bases). Germline CDR1 and CDR2: SGHVS and FNYEAQ. V gave up 1 base and J gave up 8 bases, with 17 bases separating them. The CDR3 is 16 amino acids. CDR3 region: CASSLDTGPSKGELFF. CDR3 bases: TGTGCCAGCAGCTTAGACACAGGGCCATCAAAGGGGGAGCTGTTTTTT.

The genes are TRBV7-2 and TRBJ2-5; 9 nucleotides line up with TRBD2. Germline lookup yields CDR1 SGHTA and CDR2 FQGNSA. The CDR3 covers 16 residues. V lost 2 bases and J lost 5; bases outside the gene matches: 9. This chain's CDR3 is CASSLRRGGLVETQYF. The CDR3 region has the DNA TGTGCCAGCAGCTTACGGCGGGGGGGCCTGGTTGAGACCCAGTACTTC.

This clone was recorded a few times. V and J are TRBV7-9 and TRBJ2-5; D not resolved. V shed 3 bases and J shed 0 bases, with 2 bases lying between them. CDR3 length equals 12 residues. Germline CDR1 and CDR2: SEHNR and FQNEAQ (reference sequence). CDR3 DNA sequence: TGTGCCAGCAGCTTCGACCAAGAGACCCAGTACTTC. It codes for CASSFDQETQYF. The whole variable domain, remainder taken from reference TRBV7-9 and TRBJ2-5, is DTGVSQNPRHKITKRGQNVTFRCDPISEHNRLYWYRQTLGQGPEFLTYFQNEAQLEKSRLLSDRFSAERPKGSFSTLEIQRTEQGDSAMYLCASSFDQETQYFGPGTRLLVL.

In DNA form, the CDR3 reads TGTGCCAGCAGCTTAGGTTCGGGGGGGGTATACGAGCAGTACTTC. This translates into CASSLGSGGVYEQYF. The chain joins TRBV7-2 to TRBJ2-7; 8 bases match TRBD2. The CDR3 contains 15 residues. J lost 4 bases, V lost 1 base, and 6 bases had no gene match. Germline CDR1 is SGHTA and CDR2 is FQGNSA.

The chain links TRBV10-3 to TRBJ1-2, with D perhaps matching TRBD1 (5 bases). CDR3 length equals 14 residues. The germline CDR1 and CDR2 sequences are ENHRY and SYGVKD. Between the trimmed V and J ends, which lost 1 base and 2 bases, there was a span of 8 bases. CDR3 DNA: TGTGCCATCAGTGAGTACAGGTCCAACTATGGCTACACCTTC. Translation: CAISEYRSNYGYTF.

The chain combines TRBV6-5 with TRBJ1-2; perhaps TRBD1 as D (6 bases). Trimming left V 2 bases short and J 4 bases short, with 11 bases between. Germline V CDR1 and CDR2: MNHEY, SVGAGI. The CDR3 spans 14 residues. CDR3 sequence: CASSYAGQSYGYTF. The CDR3 DNA follows: TGTGCCAGCAGTTACGCTGGACAGTCCTATGGCTACACCTTC.

This chain joins TRBV2 and TRBJ2-5; 11 positions match TRBD2. Germline trimming cut 3 bases from V and 2 bases from J; bases unmatched to any gene: 5. Germline-derived CDR1 and CDR2 are SNHLY and FYNNEI. The CDR3 extends over 16 amino acids. The CDR3 coding sequence is TGTGCCAGCAGTGAGCCGCTAGCGGGGGGACAAGAGACCCAGTACTTC. This encodes CASSEPLAGGQETQYF.

The J gene is TRBJ2-1, the V gene TRBV15, with 7 bases that match TRBD2. CDR1 and CDR2 (germline): LNHNV, YYDKDF (reference sequence). The CDR3 is made up of 13 amino acids. J was trimmed by 12 bases and V by 0 bases; bases with no gene match: 5. Here the CDR3 DNA reads TGTGCCACCAGCAGAGATAGTAGGGAGGGGCAGTTCTTC. Protein: CATSRDSREGQFF.

The J gene is TRBJ1-1, the V gene TRBV5-5; D ambiguous. V dropped 3 bases and J dropped 0 bases, with 12 bases sitting between them. The CDR3 covers 15 residues. Looked up from germline, CDR1 is SGHKS and CDR2 is YYEKEE (reference sequence). CDR3 bases: TGTGCCAGCAGCTGGTCCGGTTTAATGAACACTGAAGCTTTCTTT. This codes for CASSWSGLMNTEAFF.

In this sample, this clone turned up once. The chain links TRBV11-2 to TRBJ2-3; perhaps TRBD2 as D (6 bases). Deletions cut 2 bases from V and 4 bases from J, with 16 bases between. Germline V gene sequence: CDR1 SGHAT, CDR2 FQNNGV. There are 16 residues in the CDR3. The CDR3 bases are TGTGCCAGCAGCTTATTTAGCGGCCCGACTGCAGATACGCAGTATTTT. This translates into CASSLFSGPTADTQYF.

The chain carries TRBV24-1 and TRBJ2-2; D uncertain. With 5 bases removed from V and 5 bases from J, the gap between germline ends came to 5 bases. Germline lookup yields CDR1 KGHDR and CDR2 SFDVKD. The CDR3 covers 12 residues. The CDR3 loop is CATSVITGELFF. In nucleotides, the CDR3 is TGTGCCACCAGTGTCATTACCGGGGAGCTGTTTTTT.

The chain carries TRBV29-1 and TRBJ2-3, with 7 bases aligning to TRBD1. V lost 8 bases to trimming and J lost 1 base; unmatched junction nucleotides: 3. The CDR3 is made up of 12 amino acids. From germline, CDR1 is SQVTM and CDR2 ANQGSEA. CDR3 bases: TGCAGCTCCCAGGGGGGCACAGATACGCAGTATTTT. Translating gives CSSQGGTDTQYF.

In this sample, this clone turned up once. The chain carries TRBV7-3 and TRBJ2-4, with a tentative D call TRBD2 (5 bases). CDR3 length: 15 residues. Germline V lookup: CDR1 SGHTA, CDR2 FQGTGA. Trimming took 2 bases from V and 0 from J, leaving 8 bases between them. The CDR3 region is CASSLVAGAKNIQYF. For the CDR3, the DNA is TGTGCCAGCAGCTTAGTCGCGGGAGCCAAAAACATTCAGTACTTC.

This chain links TRBV9 with TRBJ1-6; tentatively, D is TRBD1 (5 bases). Per germline, CDR1 SGDLS and CDR2 YYNGEE. Trimming removed 2 bases from V and 6 bases from J, with 12 bases in between. The CDR3 runs 15 residues. CDR3 sequence reads: CASSVGGEGNSPLHF. The DNA of the CDR3 is TGTGCCAGCAGCGTCGGAGGGGAAGGTAATTCACCCCTCCACTTT.

The rearrangement uses TRBV5-1 and TRBJ2-2; TRBD1 aligns across 7 bases. This CDR3 is built from 14 residues. Germline loops: CDR1 SGHRS, CDR2 YFSETQ. The trim removed 4 bases at V and 0 bases at J, leaving 0 bases unmatched. The CDR3 bases are TGCGCCAGCAGCCAGGGGGCGAACACCGGGGAGCTGTTTTTT. Translated, it gives CASSQGANTGELFF. Together with reference TRBV5-1 and TRBJ2-2, the CDR3 gives the full variable domain: KAGVTQTPRYLIKTRGQQVTLSCSPISGHRSVSWYQQTPGQGLQFLFEYFSETQRNKGNFPGRFSGRQFSNSRSEMNVSTLELGDSALYLCASSQGANTGELFFGEGSRLTVL.

V is TRBV27 and J is TRBJ1-2; 8 bases align to TRBD1. V gave up 5 bases and J gave up 4 bases; unmatched junction bases: 9. The CDR3 spans 15 residues. Per germline, CDR1 MNHEY and CDR2 SMNVEV (reference sequence). Here the CDR3 reads CASSTARGRGYGYTF. The DNA for the CDR3 is TGTGCCAGCAGTACCGCCAGGGGGCGGGGCTATGGCTACACCTTC.

The V and J genes are TRBV3-1 (or the pseudogene TRBV3-2) and TRBJ1-2; D is unresolved. V lost 1 base and J lost 7, with 13 bases in between. The CDR3 runs to 14 residues. Germline CDR1 reads LGHDT; CDR2 reads YNNKEL (reference sequence). CDR3 bases: TGTGCCAGCAGCCAAGTTAAACGGTCAGGTGGCTACACCTTC. Translating gives CASSQVKRSGGYTF.

The rearrangement uses TRBV11-3 and TRBJ2-1; D is unresolved. The germline V gene has CDR1 SGHNT and CDR2 YENEEA. V gave up 3 bases and J gave up 6 bases, with 6 bases separating them. The CDR3 loop spans 12 amino acids. This CDR3 is CASSFHGNEQFF. In nucleotides, the CDR3 is TGTGCCAGCAGCTTCCACGGCAATGAGCAGTTCTTC.

About this clone itself: The conserved closing phenylalanine or tryptophan is absent in this CDR3, likely reflecting a read error. The DNA is omitted, as the CDR3 cannot be located on it reliably, and the CDR3 follows TCRdb's listing. The J gene is TRBJ2-7, the V gene TRBV25-1; TRBD2, the D gene given by the table, was not confirmed from the DNA. The CDR3 is 12 residues long, counting both termini. The V gene's germline CDR1 is MGHDK and CDR2 SYGVNS. This chain's CDR3 is CASSPAGGPTDL.

This clone has just one count. This rearrangement joins TRBV6-6 to TRBJ1-1; 7 positions match TRBD1. Per germline, CDR1 MNHNY and CDR2 SVGAGI (reference sequence). V gave up 5 bases and J gave up 1 base; unmatched junction bases: 7. CDR3 length: 15 amino acids. The CDR3 bases are TGTGCCAGCAGTCTGACTCGGACAGGGAACACTGAAGCTTTCTTT. It codes for CASSLTRTGNTEAFF.

This sequence joins TRBV28 and TRBJ1-2, with 7 bases fitting TRBD1. CDR3 length: 14 amino acids. Germline V gene sequence: CDR1 MDHEN, CDR2 SYDVKM. V lost 7 bases and J lost 3; bases outside the gene matches: 8. CDR3 DNA: TGTGCCAGCATCCAAGGGACAGCCGACTATGGCTACACCTTC. It encodes CASIQGTADYGYTF.

A word on this clone: Other DNA sequences in this sample translate to the same CDR3. V gene TRBV15 combines with J gene TRBJ1-2; weak D call: TRBD1 (6 bases). The CDR3 covers 15 residues. Germline assignment: CDR1 LNHNV and CDR2 YYDKDF (reference sequence). The V gene lost 0 bases and the J gene lost 5 bases, with 13 bases spanning the gap. The CDR3 coding sequence is TGTGCCACCAGCAGAGATAAAGGGGGAGGGTATGGCTACACCTTC. Protein sequence: CATSRDKGGGYGYTF. The variable domain in full, completed from reference TRBV15 and TRBJ1-2, reads DAMVIQNPRYQVTQFGKPVTLSCSQTLNHNVMYWYQQKSSQAPKLLFHYYDKDFNNEADTPDNFQSRRPNTSFCFLDIRSPGLGDTAMYLCATSRDKGGGYGYTFGSGTRLTVV.

This clone was seen more than once but under ten times. This chain links TRBV18 with TRBJ1-1; no clear D. V was trimmed by 3 bases and J by 5 bases, leaving 7 bases between them. CDR1 KGHSH and CDR2 LQKENI come from the germline V gene. This CDR3 spans 12 amino acids. CDR3 sequence reads: CASSPAGTEAFF. Here the CDR3 DNA reads TGTGCCAGCTCACCGGCCGGGACTGAAGCTTTCTTT.